These 15 T cell receptor beta chains share one sample of origin, sequenced in a study of identical twins. TCRdb fed the 5' RACE reads into MiXCR, producing one record per CDR3 protein. In the table there are 650,000 to 750,000 distinct CDR3 sequences, roughly 20% of which are singletons. These same data were also listed under a study on T cells expressing NK-cell markers.

The sample taken for sequencing was PBMCs. These receptors came from a woman under 30 in good health.

This clonotype was seen many times. The rearrangement links TRBV12-3 or TRBV12-4 to TRBJ2-5; the D gene is possibly TRBD1 (6 bases). CDR3 length: 14 residues. Trimming took off 5 bases at V and 4 bases at J, with 14 bases between the two ends. CDR3 protein: CASSTYRELETQYF. The DNA for the CDR3 is TGTGCCAGCAGTACTTACAGGGAGTTAGAGACCCAGTACTTC.

The chain combines TRBV10-3 with TRBJ2-1; D may be TRBD2 (6 bases). V dropped 4 bases and J dropped 9 bases, with 16 bases sitting between them. Germline CDR1 ENHRY, CDR2 SYGVKD. The CDR3 covers 14 residues. CDR3 sequence reads: CAISGAGRSGEQFF. The DNA of the CDR3 is TGTGCCATCAGTGGGGCCGGGAGAAGCGGTGAGCAGTTCTTC.

This clonotype was detected many times. The DNA of the CDR3 is TGTGCCAGCGCAGGCAGACTCTCCTCCTACAATGAGCAGTTCTTC. Amino acid sequence: CASAGRLSSYNEQFF. The J gene is TRBJ2-1, the V gene TRBV6-1; no reliable D call. Germline V gene sequence: CDR1 MNHNS, CDR2 SASEGT. CDR3 length: 15 residues. V was clipped by 8 bases and J by 0 bases, with 14 bases between them.

The chain carries TRBV2 and TRBJ2-1, with a possible D match to TRBD2 (5 bases). The CDR3 runs 16 residues. Germline CDR1 SNHLY, CDR2 FYNNEI. Trimming removed 3 bases at V and 0 bases at J, with 12 bases between. The CDR3 DNA reads TGTGCCAGCAGTGAGGACTCACCCAGCTCCTACAATGAGCAGTTCTTC. This sequence encodes CASSEDSPSSYNEQFF.

The chain has TRBV6-5 and TRBJ2-3, with D possibly TRBD2 on 5 matching bases. Trimming cost V 3 bases and J 1 base, with 8 bases left between them. The CDR3 runs to 14 residues. Germline V gene sequence: CDR1 MNHEY, CDR2 SVGAGI. The CDR3 DNA follows: TGTGCCAGCAGTTATTCGGAGGGCACAGATACGCAGTATTTT. Its protein product is CASSYSEGTDTQYF.

At least ten counts were recorded for this clonotype. V is TRBV12-3 or TRBV12-4 and J is TRBJ2-1, with D possibly matching TRBD1 (5 bases). V was cut by 5 bases and J by 4 bases, with 15 bases left in between. This CDR3 has 15 amino acids. CDR3 loop: CASSPNYRSYNEQFF. CDR3 DNA: TGTGCCAGCAGTCCGAACTACAGGAGTTACAATGAGCAGTTCTTC.

This chain links TRBV12-3 or TRBV12-4 with TRBJ2-1; TRBD2 matches at 7 bases. The CDR3 length is 16 residues. V was pared by 5 bases and J by 5 bases, with 12 bases of the junction left unmatched. CDR3 in DNA: TGTGCCAGCAGTGAGATGGAGGGAGGGAGGGACAATGAGCAGTTCTTC. It specifies CASSEMEGGRDNEQFF.

This clonotype appeared a few times. The chain carries TRBV5-1 and TRBJ2-3; D not resolved. With 4 bases removed from V and 1 base from J, the gap between germline ends came to 13 bases. The CDR3 runs to 15 residues. Germline CDR1 and CDR2: SGHRS and YFSETQ. The CDR3 nucleotides read TGCGCCAGCAGCCAAGACTCAATCGGCACAGATACGCAGTATTTT. Its translation: CASSQDSIGTDTQYF.

This chain joins TRBV5-1 and TRBJ2-7; the D call may be TRBD1 or TRBD2 (6 bases each). V was trimmed by 7 bases and J by 6 bases, leaving 26 bases between them. Looked up from germline, CDR1 is SGHRS and CDR2 is YFSETQ. The CDR3 consists of 16 residues. This chain's CDR3 is CASSPVGGPRSPEQYF. CDR3 DNA: TGCGCCAGCTCCCCTGTGGGGGGCCCAAGGAGTCCCGAGCAGTACTTC.

This clonotype was counted only a few times. The chain is built from TRBV9 and TRBJ2-3; D remains unclear. The V gene's germline CDR1 is SGDLS and CDR2 YYNGEE. The ends were cut back, 4 bases at V and 0 bases at J, with 15 bases in the middle. CDR3 length: 16 residues. The CDR3 loop is CASSTTVTTSTDTQYF. The CDR3 nucleotides are TGTGCCAGCAGCACTACAGTGACAACTAGCACAGATACGCAGTATTTT.

This clonotype was detected a few times. The chain joins TRBV29-1 to TRBJ2-2, with D possibly TRBD1 on 5 matching bases. The ends were cut back, 4 bases at V and 6 bases at J, with 15 bases in the middle. Germline V lookup: CDR1 SQVTM, CDR2 ANQGSEA. The CDR3 contains 14 residues. The CDR3 DNA is TGCAGCGTTGCGGCCAGGGATTTCCCCGGGGAGCTGTTTTTT. Encoded protein: CSVAARDFPGELFF.

In nucleotides, the CDR3 is TGTGCCAGCAGCCAAGATACTGAGCAGTTCTTC. Amino acid sequence: CASSQDTEQFF. V is TRBV3-1 and J is TRBJ2-1, with D unclear. This CDR3 region has 11 residues. Between the trimmed V and J ends, which lost 0 bases and 9 bases, there was a span of 3 bases. CDR1 is LGHDT, CDR2 YNNKEL, per germline (reference sequence).

The genes are TRBV20-1 and TRBJ2-3, with 12 bases identical to TRBD2. Germline loops: CDR1 DFQATT, CDR2 SNEGSKA (reference sequence). This CDR3 region has 14 residues. With 4 bases clipped from V and 8 bases from J, the junction kept 7 bases outside the gene matches. The DNA for the CDR3 is TGCAGTGCTACCCTAGCGGGAGGGGGTGGTACGCAGTATTTT. Amino acids: CSATLAGGGGTQYF.

The rearrangement links TRBV24-1 to TRBJ2-5; 9 bases are shared with TRBD2. This CDR3 spans 15 amino acids. V trimming: 3 bases; J trimming: 4 bases; junction bases outside the gene matches: 5. Germline assignment: CDR1 KGHDR and CDR2 SFDVKD. The CDR3 here is CATSDPSTSGETQYF. DNA for the CDR3: TGTGCCACCAGTGATCCATCGACTAGCGGAGAGACCCAGTACTTC.

This clonotype has just a few counts. The chain joins TRBV4-1 to TRBJ2-7; possibly TRBD1 or TRBD2 for D (6 bases each). V lost 1 base to trimming and J lost 2 bases, with 12 bases between them. The CDR3 length is 15 residues. Germline-derived CDR1 and CDR2 are MGHRA and YSYEKL. For the CDR3, the DNA is TGCGCCAGCAGCCAAGTTGCGGGGACAACCTACGAGCAGTACTTC. This gives the protein CASSQVAGTTYEQYF.